Listed here is a single T cell receptor beta chain. TCRdb keeps only in-frame clones here, not all; method: immunoSEQ multiplex PCR. The sample carries tens of thousands of clones, 80% to 95% recorded once. The sample comes from a study of blood T cell repertoires in COVID-19. For the study at large: From T cells, B-cell-depleted T cells, or PBMCs came the material, which was cDNA or gDNA.

In germline, CDR1 is LNHDA, CDR2 SQIVND (reference sequence). The CDR3 length is 14 residues. V was clipped by 3 bases and J by 5 bases, with 8 bases between them. This TCR derives from a man aged 50 to 59 with active COVID-19. This chain connects TRBV19 to TRBJ1-6, with D perhaps TRBD1 (6 bases). Sequenced input: peripheral blood. CDR3 in amino acids: CASSIGQNNSPLHF. The CDR3 nucleotides read TGTGCCAGTAGTATCGGACAGAATAATTCACCCCTCCACTTT. The entire variable domain, with the rest obtained from reference TRBV19 and TRBJ1-6, is as follows: DGGITQSPKYLFRKEGQNVTLSCEQNLNHDAMYWYRQDPGQGLRLIYYSQIVNDFQKGDIAEGYSVSREKKESFPLTVTSAQKNPTAFYLCASSIGQNNSPLHFGNGTRLTVT.